The entry below gives a single T cell receptor beta chain sequence along with its context. Its antigen is not identified. The data were obtained in a study of CD8+ T cells in alopecia areata. Points from the study as a whole: Expanded CD8+ clones among the top 100, and scalp clonality, were significantly decreased by tofacitinib.

Treatment indicated: oral pan-JAK inhibitor, 5-10 mg twice daily. cDNA prepared by RNA extraction and subsequent reverse transcription served as the template for sequencing. Measured with immunoSEQ multiplex PCR; TCRdb has only the in-frame clones, and not every one. The table has under 350,000 clones, 58% seen once. V gave up 5 bases and J gave up 2 bases, with 15 bases separating them. This CDR3 is 15 amino acids long. Germline values: CDR1 LNHDA, CDR2 SQIVND (reference sequence). The TCR sequence derives from a human donor with alopecia areata. The chain carries TRBV19 and TRBJ1-2, with D tentatively TRBD1 (5 bases). Sequenced here: CD4+ T cells sorted from blood, sampled at week 24, from a patient treated with tofacitinib. The CDR3 protein is CASSVTRVLNYGYTF. The CDR3 DNA is TGTGCCAGTAGTGTCACCAGGGTGTTGAACTATGGCTACACCTTC.